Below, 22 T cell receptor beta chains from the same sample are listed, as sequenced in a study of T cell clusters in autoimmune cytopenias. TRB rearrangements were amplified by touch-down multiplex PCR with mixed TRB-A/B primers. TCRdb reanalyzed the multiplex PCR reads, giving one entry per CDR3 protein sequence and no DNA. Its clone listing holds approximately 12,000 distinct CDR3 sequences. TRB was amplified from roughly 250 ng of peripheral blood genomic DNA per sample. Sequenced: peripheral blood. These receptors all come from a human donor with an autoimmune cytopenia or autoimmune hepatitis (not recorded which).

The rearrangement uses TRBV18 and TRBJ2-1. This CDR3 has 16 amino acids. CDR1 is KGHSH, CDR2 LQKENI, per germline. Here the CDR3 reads CASSPAADHRYNEQFF.

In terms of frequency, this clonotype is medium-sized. The CDR3 reads CASRWTRSSYEQYF. This sequence joins TRBV6-2 or TRBV6-3 and TRBJ2-7. Germline V CDR1 and CDR2: MNHEY, SVGEGT. The CDR3 contains 14 residues.

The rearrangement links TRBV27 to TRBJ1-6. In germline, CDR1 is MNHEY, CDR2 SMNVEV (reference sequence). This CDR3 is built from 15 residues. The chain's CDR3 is CASRGRALAVSPLHF.

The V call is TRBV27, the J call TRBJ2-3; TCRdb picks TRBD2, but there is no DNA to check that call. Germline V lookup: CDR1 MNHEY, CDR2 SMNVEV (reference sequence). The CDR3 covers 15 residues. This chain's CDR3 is CASSSSGVGTDTQYF.

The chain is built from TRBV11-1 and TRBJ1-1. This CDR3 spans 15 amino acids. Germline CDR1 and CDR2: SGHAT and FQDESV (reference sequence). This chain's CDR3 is CASSLSGPLRTEAFF.

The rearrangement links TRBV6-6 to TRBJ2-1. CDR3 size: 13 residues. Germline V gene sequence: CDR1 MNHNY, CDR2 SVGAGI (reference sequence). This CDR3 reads CASTSLGNNEQFF.

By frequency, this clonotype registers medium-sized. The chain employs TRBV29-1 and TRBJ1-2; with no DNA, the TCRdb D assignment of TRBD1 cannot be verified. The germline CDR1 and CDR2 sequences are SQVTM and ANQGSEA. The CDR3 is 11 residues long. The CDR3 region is CSGGDRNGYTF.

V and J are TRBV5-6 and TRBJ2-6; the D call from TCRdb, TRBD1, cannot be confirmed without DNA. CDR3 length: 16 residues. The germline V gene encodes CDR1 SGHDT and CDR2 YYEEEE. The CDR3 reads CATSRDSESGANVLTF.

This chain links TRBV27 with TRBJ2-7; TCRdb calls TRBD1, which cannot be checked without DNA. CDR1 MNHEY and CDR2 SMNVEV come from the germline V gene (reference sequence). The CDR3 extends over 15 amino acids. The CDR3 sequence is CASSRRGDDPWEQYF.

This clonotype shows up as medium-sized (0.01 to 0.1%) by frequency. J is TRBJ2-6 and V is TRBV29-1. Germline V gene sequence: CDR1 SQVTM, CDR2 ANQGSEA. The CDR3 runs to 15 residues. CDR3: CSVEVLDSGANVLTF.

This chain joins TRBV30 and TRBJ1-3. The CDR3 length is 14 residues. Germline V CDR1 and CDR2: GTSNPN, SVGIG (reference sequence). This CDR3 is CAWSRGLLPNTIYF.

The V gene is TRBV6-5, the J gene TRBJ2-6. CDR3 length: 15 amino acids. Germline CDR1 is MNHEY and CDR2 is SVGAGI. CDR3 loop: CASSYRGSGANVLTF.

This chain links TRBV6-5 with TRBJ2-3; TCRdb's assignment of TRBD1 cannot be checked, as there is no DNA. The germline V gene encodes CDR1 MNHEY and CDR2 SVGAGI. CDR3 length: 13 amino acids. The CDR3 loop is CAIGTGGRDTQYF.

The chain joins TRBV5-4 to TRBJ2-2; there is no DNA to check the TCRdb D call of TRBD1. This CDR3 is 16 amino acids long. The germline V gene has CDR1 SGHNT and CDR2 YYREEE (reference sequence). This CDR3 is CASSRQDREEAGELFF.

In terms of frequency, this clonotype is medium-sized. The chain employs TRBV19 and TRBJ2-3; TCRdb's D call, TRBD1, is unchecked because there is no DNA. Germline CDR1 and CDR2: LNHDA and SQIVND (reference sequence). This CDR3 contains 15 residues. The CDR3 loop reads CASSDREGSTDTQYF.

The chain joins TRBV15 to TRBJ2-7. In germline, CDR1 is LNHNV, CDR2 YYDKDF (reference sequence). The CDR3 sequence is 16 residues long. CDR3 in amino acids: CATSRELPGRPNEQYF.

CDR3 protein: CASSTGSTAHTGNTIYF. J is TRBJ1-3 and V is TRBV6-2 or TRBV6-3; TCRdb lists TRBD1, though no DNA is available to test this call. This CDR3 is 17 amino acids long. Per germline, CDR1 MNHEY and CDR2 SVGEGT.

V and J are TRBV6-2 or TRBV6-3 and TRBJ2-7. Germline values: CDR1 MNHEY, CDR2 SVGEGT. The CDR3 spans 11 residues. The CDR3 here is CAVGSFYEQYF.

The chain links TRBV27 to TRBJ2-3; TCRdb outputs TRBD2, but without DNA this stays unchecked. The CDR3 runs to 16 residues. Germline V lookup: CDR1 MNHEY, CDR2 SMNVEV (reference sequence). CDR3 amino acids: CASSSRTSWGTDTQYF.

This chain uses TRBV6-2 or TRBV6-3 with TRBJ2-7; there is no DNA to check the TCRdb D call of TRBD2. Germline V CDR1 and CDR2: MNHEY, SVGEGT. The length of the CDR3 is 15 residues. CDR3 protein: CASSYGTTKSYEQYF.

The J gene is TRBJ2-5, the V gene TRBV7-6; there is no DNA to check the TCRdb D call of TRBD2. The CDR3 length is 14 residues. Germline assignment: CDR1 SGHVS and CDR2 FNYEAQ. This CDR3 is CASSLRQGGQTQYF. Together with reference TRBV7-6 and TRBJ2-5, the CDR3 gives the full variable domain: GAGVSQSPRYKVTKRGQDVALRCDPISGHVSLYWYRQALGQGPEFLTYFNYEAQQDKSGLPNDRFSAERPEGSISTLTIQRTEQRDSAMYRCASSLRQGGQTQYFGPGTRLLVL.

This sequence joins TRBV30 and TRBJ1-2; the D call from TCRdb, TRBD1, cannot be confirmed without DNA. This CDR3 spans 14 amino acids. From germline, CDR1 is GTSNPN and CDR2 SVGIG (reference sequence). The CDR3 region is CAWSILTGGYGYTF.